This T cell receptor (beta chain) was sequenced during a study of blood T cell repertoires in COVID-19. Method: immunoSEQ multiplex PCR; TCRdb's copy keeps in-frame clones and lacks some. This sample has roughly 100,000 clones, with about 88% found just once. V was shortened by 5 bases and J by 4 bases, with 11 bases between the two germline ends. The CDR3 is made up of 13 amino acids. Germline V lookup: CDR1 LNHDA, CDR2 SQIVND (reference sequence). V gene TRBV19 combines with J gene TRBJ2-5, with a tentative D call TRBD1 (5 bases). The source material was peripheral blood. The sequence came from a woman older than 75 with active COVID-19. The DNA of the CDR3 is TGTGCCAGTAGTCCGTCCCAGGGAGAGACCCAGTACTTC. It translates to CASSPSQGETQYF. Complete variable domain (other parts from reference TRBV19 and TRBJ2-5): DGGITQSPKYLFRKEGQNVTLSCEQNLNHDAMYWYRQDPGQGLRLIYYSQIVNDFQKGDIAEGYSVSREKKESFPLTVTSAQKNPTAFYLCASSPSQGETQYFGPGTRLLVL.